This T cell receptor (beta chain) was profiled in a study of CD8 T cells in ankylosing spondylitis. Study-wide results and limits: Reportedly, disease-linked clones are significantly enriched in ankylosing spondylitis patients' matched synovial fluid. Existing reports had already noted some motif variants in reactive arthritis synovial fluid and blood. The study identified a TCR beta motif of eight highly homologous variants that appeared characteristic of ankylosing spondylitis blood.

This clonotype has ten or more counts. Its antigen remains unidentified. With V trimmed by 5 bases and J by 5 bases, 16 bases remained unmatched. The CDR3 consists of 17 residues. From germline, CDR1 is SGHVS and CDR2 FQNEAQ. Each TCR beta library was made by quantitative 5'-RACE that incorporated molecular barcodes. MiXCR, run by TCRdb on the 5' RACE reads, gives a single entry per CDR3 protein. The sample holds some 150,000 distinct CDR3 sequences; 10% to 12% are singletons and the top ten take around 4.3%. This clonotype was obtained from a female donor with ankylosing spondylitis or in good health (not recorded which). Source material: blood, either unsorted or a sorted T cell fraction (not recorded which). This rearrangement joins TRBV7-8 to TRBJ2-5; TRBD2 matches 8 bases. In DNA, the CDR3 is TGTGCCAGCAGCCGAAAGAGAGCGGGGGTCCATAGGGAGACCCAGTACTTC. Translation: CASSRKRAGVHRETQYF.